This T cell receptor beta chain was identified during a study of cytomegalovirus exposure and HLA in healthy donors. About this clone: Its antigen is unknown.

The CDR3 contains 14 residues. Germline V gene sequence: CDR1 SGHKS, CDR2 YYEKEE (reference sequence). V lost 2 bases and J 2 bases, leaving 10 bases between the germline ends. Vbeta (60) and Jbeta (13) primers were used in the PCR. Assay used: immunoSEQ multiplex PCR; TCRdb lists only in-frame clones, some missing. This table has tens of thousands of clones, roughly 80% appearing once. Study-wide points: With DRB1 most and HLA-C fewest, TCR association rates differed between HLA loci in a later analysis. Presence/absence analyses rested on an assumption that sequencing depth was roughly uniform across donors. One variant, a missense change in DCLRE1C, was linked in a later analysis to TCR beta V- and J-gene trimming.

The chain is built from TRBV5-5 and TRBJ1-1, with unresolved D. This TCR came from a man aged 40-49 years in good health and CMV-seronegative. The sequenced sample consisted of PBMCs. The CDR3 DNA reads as TGTGCCAGCAGCTTACGGTTGACAAACACTGAAGCTTTCTTT. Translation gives CASSLRLTNTEAFF.